The clone carrying this T cell receptor beta chain was seen only a few times. Its cognate antigen is unknown. This sample is drawn from a study of human T cells and chemical hapten exposure. Study-wide context: Alopecia areata, totalis or universalis affected patients, mainly female. Study conclusions and caveats: Expanded TCRs produced significantly more large CDR3 similarity clusters than controls did.

The sample's time point: patch test 3, about 24 weeks after DPC sensitization. Indicated treatment: therapeutic diphenylcyclopropenone sensitization with weekly scalp DPC. Whole blood that had not been fractionated was the source of extracted total RNA. V gave up 0 bases and J gave up 1 base, with 7 bases separating them. The CDR3 contains 14 residues. CDR1 ENHRY and CDR2 SYGVKD come from the germline V gene. MiXCR was run by TCRdb on the RACE reads, yielding one entry per CDR3 protein. This sample has 150,000 to 200,000 distinct CDR3 sequences; about 25% occur once, and the top ten carry about 2.3%. The source material was whole blood, sampled in connection with sensitization to the hapten diphenylcyclopropenone (DPC). The chain joins TRBV10-3 to TRBJ2-7, with a possible D match to TRBD1 (5 bases). The sequence derives from a woman aged 35 to 49 with alopecia areata. Some clones in this sample may be carry-over from other donors' samples. The CDR3 protein is CAISESAGSYEQYF. DNA of the CDR3: TGTGCCATCAGTGAGTCTGCAGGGTCCTACGAGCAGTACTTC.